The 30 T cell receptor beta chains below come from one sample, sequenced in a study of CD8+ T cells in alopecia areata. Indicated treatment: oral pan-JAK inhibitor, 5-10 mg twice daily. cDNA prepared by RNA extraction and subsequent reverse transcription served as the template for sequencing. Sequenced by immunoSEQ multiplex PCR; TCRdb stores in-frame clones only, minus some. The repertoire has 180,000 or so clones, 53% of them found once; the top ten carry approximately 11%. The specimen was CD8+ T cells sorted from blood, collected at week 24, from a patient treated with tofacitinib. The receptors stem from a human donor with alopecia areata.

The chain joins TRBV7-6 to TRBJ2-1; no firm D call. CDR1 and CDR2 from the germline V gene are SGHVS and FNYEAQ. V was clipped by 1 base and J by 3 bases, with 16 bases between them. The CDR3 totals 17 residues. In DNA form, the CDR3 reads TGTGCCAGCAGCTTAGAGATTGGGCCTACGGTCTACAATGAGCAGTTCTTC. It encodes CASSLEIGPTVYNEQFF.

This clone was detected only a few times. For the CDR3, the DNA is TGTGCCAGCAGTGAAGCAATAAAAGAGACCCAGTACTTC. Translated: CASSEAIKETQYF. The chain is built from TRBV2 and TRBJ2-5; D is unclear. Germline V lookup: CDR1 SNHLY, CDR2 FYNNEI. The ends were cut back, 0 bases at V and 3 bases at J, with 5 bases in the middle. The CDR3 extends over 13 amino acids.

This CDR3 is CASSGNRGNVYGYTF. Written as DNA, the CDR3 is TGTGCCAGCAGTGGAAACAGGGGGAATGTCTATGGCTACACCTTC. The chain carries TRBV25-1 and TRBJ1-2, with 8 bases identical to TRBD1. The CDR3 contains 15 residues. The germline V gene encodes CDR1 MGHDK and CDR2 SYGVNS. V lost 4 bases and J lost 4; bases outside the gene matches: 8.

CDR3: CASSLLQGLNEQFF. In nucleotides, the CDR3 is TGTGCCAGCAGTTTACTGCAGGGTTTGAATGAGCAGTTCTTC. This sequence joins TRBV27 and TRBJ2-1, with D maybe TRBD1 (5 bases). Looked up from germline, CDR1 is MNHEY and CDR2 is SMNVEV (reference sequence). Trimming removed 2 bases from V and 7 bases from J, with 12 bases in between. CDR3 size: 14 residues.

By sample fraction, this clone is medium-sized. V gene TRBV4-1 combines with J gene TRBJ2-3; 7 bases match TRBD1. The CDR3 spans 15 residues. Trimming removed 1 base from V and 3 bases from J; junction bases left unmatched: 4. The germline V gene encodes CDR1 MGHRA and CDR2 YSYEKL. The CDR3 here is CASSQGDRRTDTQYF. The CDR3 nucleotides read TGCGCCAGCAGCCAAGGGGACAGACGAACAGATACGCAGTATTTT.

This chain links TRBV27 with TRBJ2-7; D assignment may be TRBD1 or TRBD2 (5 bases each). The CDR3 extends over 13 amino acids. V was pared by 11 bases and J by 3 bases, with 17 bases between. Germline V CDR1 and CDR2: MNHEY, SMNVEV (reference sequence). CDR3 loop: CAAGAGNIYEQYF. The CDR3 DNA sequence: TGTGCCGCTGGGGCCGGGAACATCTACGAGCAGTACTTC.

The chain carries TRBV4-3 and TRBJ1-2, with TRBD1 as a possible D gene (6 bases). The V end was cut by 1 base, the J end by 0 bases, with 15 bases between. The CDR3 contains 17 residues. Germline V gene lookup returns CDR1 LGHNA and CDR2 YSLEER. CDR3 residues: CASSQGWAGTSNYGYTF. In DNA, the CDR3 is TGCGCCAGCAGCCAAGGATGGGCCGGGACATCTAACTATGGCTACACCTTC.

In its sample, this clone was seen a few times. The junction differs from germline at one of its ends, possibly a read error. The V and J genes are TRBV4-3 and TRBJ1-3; no reliable D call. The CDR3 runs 9 residues. CDR1 LGHNA and CDR2 YSLEER come from the germline V gene. The CDR3 sequence is CASSQAPVF. The CDR3 DNA is TGCGCCAGCAGCCAAGCTCCTGTTTTT.

This clone was found a few times. This chain links TRBV29-1 with TRBJ2-1; D unclear. The CDR3 runs to 15 residues. The germline V and J ends were trimmed by 4 bases and 3 bases, with 16 bases remaining between them. Germline-derived CDR1 and CDR2 are SQVTM and ANQGSEA. The CDR3 region is CSVGPTGQIYNEQFF. CDR3 nucleotides: TGCAGCGTTGGGCCGACCGGTCAGATCTACAATGAGCAGTTCTTC.

To note about this clone: Other nucleotide sequences in the sample specify the same CDR3. V gene TRBV5-6 combines with J gene TRBJ1-1, with 10 bases matching TRBD1. The trim removed 0 bases at V and 4 bases at J, leaving 0 bases unmatched. Germline V lookup: CDR1 SGHDT, CDR2 YYEEEE. The CDR3 contains 14 residues. The CDR3: CASSLGTGGTEAFF. The CDR3 nucleotides are TGTGCCAGCAGCTTGGGGACAGGGGGCACTGAAGCTTTCTTT.

The chain uses TRBV13 and TRBJ2-5; 7 nucleotides agree with TRBD1. The CDR3 spans 15 residues. V was pared by 4 bases and J by 2 bases, with 7 bases of the junction left unmatched. CDR1 and CDR2 from the germline V gene are PRHDT and FYEKMQ (reference sequence). The CDR3 sequence is CASSSLPGQQETQYF. Here the CDR3 DNA reads TGTGCCAGCAGCTCGCTGCCGGGACAGCAAGAGACCCAGTACTTC.

This clone was detected only once. This chain uses TRBV2 with TRBJ2-7; TRBD2 matches at 9 bases. CDR3 length: 15 residues. V lost 4 bases to trimming and J lost 2 bases; unmatched junction nucleotides: 6. Germline V gives CDR1 SNHLY, CDR2 FYNNEI. CDR3 bases: TGTGCCAGCAGTGCAATCAGCGGGGGGACCTACGAGCAGTACTTC. This translates into CASSAISGGTYEQYF.

About this clone: The same CDR3 arises from other DNA sequences in this sample as well. The chain carries TRBV30 and TRBJ1-1; no clear D gene. The germline V gene encodes CDR1 GTSNPN and CDR2 SVGIG (reference sequence). V was clipped by 2 bases and J by 2 bases, with 9 bases between them. CDR3 length: 13 residues. The CDR3 region is CAWSRGGNTEAFF. In DNA form, the CDR3 reads TGTGCCTGGAGTCGCGGAGGAAACACTGAAGCTTTCTTT.

The rearrangement uses TRBV4-3 and TRBJ2-7, with a weak D call TRBD2 (6 bases). CDR3 size: 17 residues. The V and J ends lost 2 bases and 0 bases respectively, with 17 bases between them. CDR1 is LGHNA and CDR2 is YSLEER in the germline V gene. In DNA form, the CDR3 reads TGCGCCAGCAGCCAACACTCCAGGGACTCAAGCTCCTACGAGCAGTACTTC. Encoded protein: CASSQHSRDSSSYEQYF.

This sequence joins TRBV29-1 and TRBJ2-7, with D possibly being TRBD1 or TRBD2 (5 bases each). The germline CDR1 and CDR2 sequences are SQVTM and ANQGSEA. V lost 3 bases to trimming and J lost 3 bases, with 15 bases between them. This CDR3 comprises 14 residues. DNA for the CDR3: TGCAGCGTTGAGGGGGAAAGGGGTGGCTACGAGCAGTACTTC. Encoded protein: CSVEGERGGYEQYF.

The chain recombines TRBV13 with TRBJ1-2, with D possibly matching TRBD1 (5 bases). Germline CDR1 and CDR2: PRHDT and FYEKMQ (reference sequence). This CDR3 spans 13 amino acids. V lost 4 bases and J lost 5, with 11 bases in between. CDR3 loop: CASSSEKGYGYTF. CDR3 bases: TGTGCCAGCAGCTCTGAGAAGGGGTATGGCTACACCTTC.

This clone was observed a few times. The rearrangement joins TRBV29-1 to TRBJ2-1, with D possibly matching TRBD1 (5 bases). The CDR3 contains 12 residues. Per the germline V gene, CDR1 is SQVTM and CDR2 is ANQGSEA. Between the trimmed V and J ends, which lost 4 bases and 4 bases, there was a span of 8 bases. The CDR3 is CSVGDSYNEQFF. The CDR3 nucleotides are TGCAGCGTTGGCGACAGTTACAATGAGCAGTTCTTC.

The gene calls are TRBV13 and TRBJ2-7; no definite D call. Trimming took 5 bases from V and 5 from J, leaving 10 bases between them. This CDR3 contains 12 residues. Germline V CDR1 and CDR2: PRHDT, FYEKMQ (reference sequence). The CDR3 region has the DNA TGTGCCAGCAGCAGTCCAGGCAACGAGCAGTACTTC. This gives the protein CASSSPGNEQYF. The whole variable domain, filled in from reference TRBV13 and TRBJ2-7, reads AAGVIQSPRHLIKEKRETATLKCYPIPRHDTVYWYQQGPGQDPQFLISFYEKMQSDKGSIPDRFSAQQFSDYHSELNMSSLELGDSALYFCASSSPGNEQYFGPGTRLTVT.

This clone appeared a few times. The V gene is TRBV7-9, the J gene TRBJ2-5, with 7 bases identical to TRBD1. V shed 1 base and J 5 bases; nucleotides not matched to a gene: 7. This CDR3 is 15 amino acids long. Germline V gene sequence: CDR1 SEHNR, CDR2 FQNEAQ (reference sequence). The CDR3 region is CASSLVSTGKETQYF. CDR3 DNA: TGTGCCAGCAGCTTAGTATCGACAGGGAAGGAGACCCAGTACTTC.

This clone was counted a few times. The chain carries TRBV29-1 and TRBJ1-1, with D unclear. The CDR3 sequence is 11 residues long. Per the germline V gene, CDR1 is SQVTM and CDR2 is ANQGSEA. The V end was cut by 6 bases, the J end by 1 base, with 6 bases between. CDR3 bases: TGCAGCGTGTTACAGAACACTGAAGCTTTCTTT. This translates into CSVLQNTEAFF.

Only a few counts were recorded for this clone. The chain employs TRBV7-3 and TRBJ2-1; no clear D gene. The CDR3 spans 15 residues. The V gene's germline CDR1 is SGHTA and CDR2 FQGTGA. The germline V and J ends were trimmed by 1 base and 6 bases, with 13 bases remaining between them. The CDR3 is CASSLKSYSGNEQFF. In DNA form, the CDR3 reads TGTGCCAGCAGCTTAAAGAGCTACTCTGGCAATGAGCAGTTCTTC.

The table lists this clone with a few counts. The V call is TRBV19, the J call TRBJ2-1; 10 bases match TRBD1. The CDR3 length is 13 residues. Germline CDR1 is LNHDA and CDR2 is SQIVND (reference sequence). V was pared by 8 bases and J by 5 bases, with 3 bases of the junction left unmatched. In nucleotides, the CDR3 is TGTGCCAGTGGGGGACAGGGGAACAATGAGCAGTTCTTC. Translation gives CASGGQGNNEQFF.

The chain employs TRBV30 and TRBJ2-2; D gene ambiguous. CDR3 length: 13 amino acids. Germline CDR1 reads GTSNPN; CDR2 reads SVGIG (reference sequence). Trimming shortened V by 4 bases and J by 0 bases, and 6 bases separated the two germline ends. The CDR3 DNA sequence: TGTGCCTGGATGAACACGAACACCGGGGAGCTGTTTTTT. Protein product: CAWMNTNTGELFF.

The chain combines TRBV19 with TRBJ2-7; 7 nucleotides match TRBD2. This CDR3 contains 15 residues. Germline V gives CDR1 LNHDA, CDR2 SQIVND (reference sequence). Unmatched junction bases numbered 13, after V lost 4 bases and J lost 7 bases. The chain's CDR3 is CASSTRLAATREQYF. The DNA for the CDR3 is TGTGCCAGTAGTACCAGGCTAGCGGCTACTAGGGAGCAGTACTTC.

This clone was counted between two and nine times. The rearrangement joins TRBV30 to TRBJ2-2; D unclear. The CDR3 extends over 12 amino acids. V was pared by 3 bases and J by 4 bases, with 6 bases between. Germline CDR1 and CDR2: GTSNPN and SVGIG (reference sequence). CDR3 loop: CAWSQTTGELFF. CDR3 nucleotides: TGTGCCTGGAGCCAGACCACCGGGGAGCTGTTTTTT. Full variable domain (rest looked up from reference TRBV30 and TRBJ2-2): SQTIHQWPATLVQPVGSPLSLECTVEGTSNPNLYWYRQAAGRGLQLLFYSVGIGQISSEVPQNLSASRPQDRQFILSSKKLLLSDSGFYLCAWSQTTGELFFGEGSRLTVL.

The CDR3 DNA sequence: TGTGCCAGCAGTTCGACCAGGGGCCCTGAAGCTTTCTTT. Amino acids: CASSSTRGPEAFF. The rearrangement links TRBV6-5 to TRBJ1-1; possible D gene TRBD1, 6 bases. Germline-derived CDR1 and CDR2 are MNHEY and SVGAGI. The CDR3 extends over 13 amino acids. Trimming left V 4 bases short and J 6 bases short, with 12 bases between.

The chain recombines TRBV30 with TRBJ2-2; D is ambiguous. V lost 1 base, J lost 4 bases, and 10 bases lay in between. Germline V CDR1 and CDR2: GTSNPN, SVGIG (reference sequence). The CDR3 totals 14 residues. CDR3: CAWSAGIGTGELFF. CDR3 nucleotide sequence: TGTGCCTGGAGTGCAGGAATAGGCACCGGGGAGCTGTTTTTT.

This sequence joins TRBV9 and TRBJ2-5; TRBD2 is a possible D gene (6 bases). The CDR3 has 15 amino acids. Germline V gives CDR1 SGDLS, CDR2 YYNGEE. V gave up 0 bases and J gave up 9 bases, with 18 bases separating them. CDR3 DNA sequence: TGTGCCAGCAGCGTAGGAGAGGGGACCCGGAGGGCCCAGTACTTC. Protein product: CASSVGEGTRRAQYF.

The chain uses TRBV13 and TRBJ1-2, with unresolved D. The germline V and J ends were trimmed by 5 bases and 6 bases, with 16 bases remaining between them. This CDR3 region has 14 residues. Per germline, CDR1 PRHDT and CDR2 FYEKMQ (reference sequence). CDR3 region: CASSPVGVTDGYTF. CDR3 DNA sequence: TGTGCCAGCAGCCCCGTCGGGGTAACGGATGGCTACACCTTC.

CDR3 bases: TGTGCCAGCAGCTCTGGACATTACAATGAGCAGTTCTTC. It specifies CASSSGHYNEQFF. The rearrangement links TRBV7-2 to TRBJ2-1, with D possibly being TRBD1 (5 bases). The CDR3 sequence is 13 residues long. Germline values: CDR1 SGHTA, CDR2 FQGNSA. The V end lost 4 bases, the J end lost 4 bases, and 8 bases lay between the germline ends.